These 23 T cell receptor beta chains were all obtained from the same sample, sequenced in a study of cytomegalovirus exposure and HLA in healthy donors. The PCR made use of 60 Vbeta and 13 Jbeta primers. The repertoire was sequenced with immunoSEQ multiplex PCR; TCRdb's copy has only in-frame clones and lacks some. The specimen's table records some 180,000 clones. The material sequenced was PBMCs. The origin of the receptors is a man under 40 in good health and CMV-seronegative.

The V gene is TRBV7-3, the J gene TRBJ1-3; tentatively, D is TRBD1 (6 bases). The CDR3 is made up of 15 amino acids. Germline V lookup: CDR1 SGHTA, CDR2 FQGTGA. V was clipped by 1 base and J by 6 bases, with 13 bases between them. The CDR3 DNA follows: TGTGCCAGCAGCTTAAGGACAGAGACTCCAAACACCATATATTTT. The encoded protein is CASSLRTETPNTIYF.

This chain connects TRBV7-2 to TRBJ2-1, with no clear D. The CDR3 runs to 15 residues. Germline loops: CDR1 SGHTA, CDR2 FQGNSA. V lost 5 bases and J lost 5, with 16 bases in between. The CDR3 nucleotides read TGTGCCAGCAGCCCCCGGTCTCAAGCCAACAATGAGCAGTTCTTC. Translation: CASSPRSQANNEQFF.

This CDR3 is CASSQGGQGIVQPQHF. The CDR3 bases are TGCGCCAGCAGCCAAGGGGGACAGGGAATCGTTCAGCCCCAGCATTTT. This sequence joins TRBV4-1 and TRBJ1-5; 9 nucleotides line up with TRBD1. In germline, CDR1 is MGHRA, CDR2 YSYEKL. The CDR3 sequence is 16 residues long. Trimming cost V 1 base and J 6 bases; bases outside gene matches: 7.

The CDR3 region has the DNA TGTGCCAGCAGCCCCCCGGGAAAGTTCATGAACACTGAAGCTTTCTTT. It is translated as CASSPPGKFMNTEAFF. The chain links TRBV7-2 to TRBJ1-1; no definite D call. Trimming cost V 5 bases and J 0 bases, with 16 bases left between them. CDR1 SGHTA and CDR2 FQGNSA come from the germline V gene. The length of the CDR3 is 16 residues.

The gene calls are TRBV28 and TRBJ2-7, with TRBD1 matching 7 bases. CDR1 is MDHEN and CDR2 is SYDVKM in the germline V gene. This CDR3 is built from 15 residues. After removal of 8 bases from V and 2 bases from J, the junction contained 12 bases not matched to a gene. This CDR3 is CASEEEGASAYEQYF. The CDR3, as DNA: TGTGCCAGCGAGGAAGAGGGGGCGTCCGCCTACGAGCAGTACTTC.

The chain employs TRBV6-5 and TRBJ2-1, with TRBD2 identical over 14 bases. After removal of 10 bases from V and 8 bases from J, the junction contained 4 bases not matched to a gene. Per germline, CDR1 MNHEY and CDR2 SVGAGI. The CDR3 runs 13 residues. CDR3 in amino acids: CATRLAGGHEQFF. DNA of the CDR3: TGTGCCACCCGACTAGCGGGAGGGCATGAGCAGTTCTTC.

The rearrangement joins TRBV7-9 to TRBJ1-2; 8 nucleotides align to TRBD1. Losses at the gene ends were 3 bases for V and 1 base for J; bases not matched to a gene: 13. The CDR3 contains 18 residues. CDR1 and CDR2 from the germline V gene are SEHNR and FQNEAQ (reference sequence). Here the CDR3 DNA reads TGTGCCAGCAGCTTCACTAGGGGCAGGGGGCAGCATAACTATGGCTACACCTTC. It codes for CASSFTRGRGQHNYGYTF.

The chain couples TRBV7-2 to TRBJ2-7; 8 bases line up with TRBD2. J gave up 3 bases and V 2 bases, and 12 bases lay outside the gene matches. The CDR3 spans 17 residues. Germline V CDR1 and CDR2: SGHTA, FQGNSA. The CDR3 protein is CASSLRRGAQNIYEQYF. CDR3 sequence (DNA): TGTGCCAGCAGCTTAAGGCGGGGGGCCCAAAATATCTACGAGCAGTACTTC.

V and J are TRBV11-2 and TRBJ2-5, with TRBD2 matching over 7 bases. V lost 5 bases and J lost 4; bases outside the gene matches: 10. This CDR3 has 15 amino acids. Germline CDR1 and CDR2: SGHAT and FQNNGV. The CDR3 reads CASSRTAGGSETQYF. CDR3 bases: TGTGCCAGCAGCCGCACGGCCGGGGGGTCAGAGACCCAGTACTTC.

The CDR3 loop reads CASSRGSGGRNEKLFF. CDR3 bases: TGTGCCAGCAGCCGTGGAAGTGGCGGGAGGAATGAAAAACTGTTTTTT. This chain joins TRBV5-4 and TRBJ1-4; no firm D call. Trimming stripped 4 bases from V and 5 bases from J, with 18 bases between. From germline, CDR1 is SGHNT and CDR2 YYREEE (reference sequence). The CDR3 loop spans 16 amino acids. Filled out from reference TRBV5-4 and TRBJ1-4, the complete variable domain reads ETGVTQSPTHLIKTRGQQVTLRCSSQSGHNTVSWYQQALGQGPQFIFQYYREEENGRGNFPPRFSGLQFPNYSSELNVNALELDDSALYLCASSRGSGGRNEKLFFGSGTQLSVL.

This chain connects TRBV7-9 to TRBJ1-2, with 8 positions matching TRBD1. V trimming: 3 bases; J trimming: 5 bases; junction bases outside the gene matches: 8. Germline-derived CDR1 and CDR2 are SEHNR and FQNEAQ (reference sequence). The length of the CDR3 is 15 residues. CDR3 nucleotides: TGTGCCAGCAGCTTTCCGCTTACAGGGGGGTATGGCTACACCTTC. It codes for CASSFPLTGGYGYTF.

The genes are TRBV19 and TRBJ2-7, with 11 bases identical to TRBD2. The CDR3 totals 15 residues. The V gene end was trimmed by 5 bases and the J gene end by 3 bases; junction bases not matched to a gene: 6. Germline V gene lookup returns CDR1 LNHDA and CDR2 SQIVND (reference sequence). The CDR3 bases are TGTGCCAGTAGTTTCGGACTAGCGGGTGGCTACGAGCAGTACTTC. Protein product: CASSFGLAGGYEQYF. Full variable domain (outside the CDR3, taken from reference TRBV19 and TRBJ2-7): DGGITQSPKYLFRKEGQNVTLSCEQNLNHDAMYWYRQDPGQGLRLIYYSQIVNDFQKGDIAEGYSVSREKKESFPLTVTSAQKNPTAFYLCASSFGLAGGYEQYFGPGTRLTVT.

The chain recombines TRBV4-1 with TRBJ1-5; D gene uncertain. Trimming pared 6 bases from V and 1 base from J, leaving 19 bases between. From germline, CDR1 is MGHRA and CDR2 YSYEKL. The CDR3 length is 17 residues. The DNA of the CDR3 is TGCGCCAGCAGTCAAACCCTTTTTCCCAGGAGCAATCAGCCCCAGCATTTT. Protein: CASSQTLFPRSNQPQHF.

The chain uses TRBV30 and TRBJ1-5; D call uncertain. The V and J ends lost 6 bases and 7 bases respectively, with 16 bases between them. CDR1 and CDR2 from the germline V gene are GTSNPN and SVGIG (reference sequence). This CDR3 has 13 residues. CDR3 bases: TGTGCCTGCTCAGGAAATCTCAGGCAGCCCCAGCATTTT. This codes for CACSGNLRQPQHF.

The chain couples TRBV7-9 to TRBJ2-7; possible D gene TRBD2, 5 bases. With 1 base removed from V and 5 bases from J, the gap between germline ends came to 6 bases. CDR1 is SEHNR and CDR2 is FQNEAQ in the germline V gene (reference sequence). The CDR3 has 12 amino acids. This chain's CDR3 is CASSLVGNEQYF. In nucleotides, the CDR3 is TGTGCCAGCAGCTTAGTCGGGAACGAGCAGTACTTC.

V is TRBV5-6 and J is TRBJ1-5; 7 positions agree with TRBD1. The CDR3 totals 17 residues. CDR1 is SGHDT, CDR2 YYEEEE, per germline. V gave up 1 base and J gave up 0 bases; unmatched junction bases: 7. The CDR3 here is CASSLYRGDRSNQPQHF. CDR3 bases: TGTGCCAGCAGCTTGTACAGGGGCGATCGTAGCAATCAGCCCCAGCATTTT.

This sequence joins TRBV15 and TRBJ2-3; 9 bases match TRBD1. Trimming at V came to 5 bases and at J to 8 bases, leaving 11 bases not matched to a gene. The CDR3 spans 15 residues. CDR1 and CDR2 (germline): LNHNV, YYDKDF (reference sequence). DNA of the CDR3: TGTGCCACCAGCCGTCCGGGACAGGGAGTGCGTACGCAGTATTTT. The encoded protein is CATSRPGQGVRTQYF.

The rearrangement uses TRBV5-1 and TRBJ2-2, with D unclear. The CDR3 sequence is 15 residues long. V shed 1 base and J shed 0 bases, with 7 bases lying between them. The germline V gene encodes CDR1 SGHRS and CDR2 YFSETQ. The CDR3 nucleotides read TGCGCCAGCAGCTTGATCGCAGCGAACACCGGGGAGCTGTTTTTT. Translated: CASSLIAANTGELFF.

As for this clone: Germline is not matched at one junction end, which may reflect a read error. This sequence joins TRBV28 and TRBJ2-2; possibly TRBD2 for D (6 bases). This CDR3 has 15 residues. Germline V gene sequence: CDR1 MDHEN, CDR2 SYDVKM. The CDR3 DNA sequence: TGTGCCAGCAGTTTGTCCAGGGCGGGGACCGGGAAGCTGTTTTTT. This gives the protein CASSLSRAGTGKLFF.

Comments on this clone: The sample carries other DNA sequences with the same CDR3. The CDR3 sequence: CASSPTKNTEAFF. The CDR3 DNA reads TGTGCCAGCAGTCCTACCAAAAACACTGAAGCTTTCTTT. The chain links TRBV28 to TRBJ1-1; D ambiguous. Trimming took off 5 bases at V and 2 bases at J, with 9 bases between the two ends. The CDR3 is 13 amino acids. Germline V CDR1 and CDR2: MDHEN, SYDVKM.

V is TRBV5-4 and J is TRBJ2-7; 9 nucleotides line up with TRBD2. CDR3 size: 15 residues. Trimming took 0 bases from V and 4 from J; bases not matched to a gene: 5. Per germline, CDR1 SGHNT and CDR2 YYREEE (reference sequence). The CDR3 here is CASSLGVSGRYEQYF. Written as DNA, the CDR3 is TGTGCCAGCAGCTTGGGGGTTAGCGGGAGATACGAGCAGTACTTC.

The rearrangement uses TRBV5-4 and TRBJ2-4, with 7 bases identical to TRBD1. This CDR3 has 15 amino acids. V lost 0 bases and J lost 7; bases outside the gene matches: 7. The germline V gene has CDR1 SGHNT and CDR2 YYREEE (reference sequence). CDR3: CASSLEQGFPNIQYF. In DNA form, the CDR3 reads TGTGCCAGCAGCTTGGAACAGGGGTTCCCGAACATTCAGTACTTC.

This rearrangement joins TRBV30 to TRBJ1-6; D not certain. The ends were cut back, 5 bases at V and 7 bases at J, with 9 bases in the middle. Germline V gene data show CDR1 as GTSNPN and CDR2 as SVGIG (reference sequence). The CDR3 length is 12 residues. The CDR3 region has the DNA TGTGCCTGGGGAGACCCGAATTCACCCCTCCACTTT. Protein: CAWGDPNSPLHF.